One TCR beta chain is described in this entry. What it binds is not known. The record originates from a study of radiation and T cells in renal cell carcinoma. Whole-study context: Nephrectomy followed 15 Gy stereotactic body radiation by 4 weeks. Findings and caveats of the study: From baseline, blood top tumor clonotypes peaked at 2 weeks post-radiation.

Time point given: baseline pretreatment blood. This sample's treatment: 15 Gy SBRT to primary tumor, nephrectomy 4 weeks later. Blood was sampled at baseline, 2 weeks and 4 weeks after SBRT. This renal cell carcinoma was of the clear cell type. Germline CDR1 is SGHTA and CDR2 is FQGNSA. Germline trimming cut 8 bases from V and 2 bases from J; bases unmatched to any gene: 9. CDR3 length: 15 amino acids. Profiled with immunoSEQ multiplex PCR; TCRdb holds only in-frame clones, not every one. The top ten hold roughly 6% of the sample, which has tens of thousands of clones, approximately 80% seen once. This sample comprised blood, obtained from a patient whose treatment included radiotherapy and nephrectomy. The sequence was collected from a man between 60 and 75 years old with renal cell carcinoma. The rearrangement links TRBV7-2 to TRBJ2-3; TRBD2 agrees at 8 bases. CDR3 sequence reads: CASPSGRWHTDTQYF. In nucleotides, the CDR3 is TGTGCCAGCCCCAGCGGGAGATGGCACACAGATACGCAGTATTTT.